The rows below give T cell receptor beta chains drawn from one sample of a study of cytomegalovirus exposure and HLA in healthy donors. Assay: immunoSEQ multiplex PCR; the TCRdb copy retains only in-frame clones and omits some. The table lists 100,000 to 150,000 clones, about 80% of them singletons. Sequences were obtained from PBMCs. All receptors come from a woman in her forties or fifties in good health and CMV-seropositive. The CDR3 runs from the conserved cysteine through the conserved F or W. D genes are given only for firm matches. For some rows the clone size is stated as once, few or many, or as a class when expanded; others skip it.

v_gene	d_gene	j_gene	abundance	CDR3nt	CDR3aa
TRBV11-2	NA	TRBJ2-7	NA	TGTGCCAGCAGCAGCCAGAGGAGAACCTACGAGCAGTACTTC	CASSSQRRTYEQYF
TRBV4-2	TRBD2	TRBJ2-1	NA	TGTGCCAGCAGCGCAGTGGGCGGGAGGGGCAATGAGCAGTTCTTC	CASSAVGGRGNEQFF
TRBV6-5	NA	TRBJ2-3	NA	NA	CASSSSTDTQYF
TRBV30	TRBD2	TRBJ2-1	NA	TGTGCCTATACTAGCGGGGGGTACAATGAGCAGTTCTTC	CAYTSGGYNEQFF
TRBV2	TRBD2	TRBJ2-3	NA	TGTGCCAGCAGTGAAGCACTAGCGGGGGGCACAGATACGCAGTATTTT	CASSEALAGGTDTQYF
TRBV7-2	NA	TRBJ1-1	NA	TGTGCCAGCAAAGGAGGGCAGGCCAACACTGAAGCTTTCTTT	CASKGGQANTEAFF
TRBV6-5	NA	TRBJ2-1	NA	TGTGCCAGCAGTTACTCGGGAGGAGGGAATGAGCAGTTCTTC	CASSYSGGGNEQFF
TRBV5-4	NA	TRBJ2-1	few	TGTGCCAGCAGCCCGGGAGCTAGCGAGTACAATGAGCAGTTCTTC	CASSPGASEYNEQFF
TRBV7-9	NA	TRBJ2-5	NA	TGTGCCAGCAGCTTTGACAGTGCCCAGTACTTC	CASSFDSAQYF
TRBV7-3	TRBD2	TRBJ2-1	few	TGTGCCAGCAGCCCCACAAGCGGGAGCTCCTACAATGAGCAGTTCTTC	CASSPTSGSSYNEQFF
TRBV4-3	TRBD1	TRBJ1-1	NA	TGCGCCAGCAGCCTAAGACAGGGTAACACTGAAGCTTTCTTT	CASSLRQGNTEAFF
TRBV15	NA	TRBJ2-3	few	TGTGCCACCAGCAGAGATCTTGGGGGGGCCTCAGATACGCAGTATTTT	CATSRDLGGASDTQYF
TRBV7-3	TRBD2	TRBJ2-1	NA	TGTGCCAGCAGCCTCGGACTAGCGGACTACAATGAGCAGTTCTTC	CASSLGLADYNEQFF
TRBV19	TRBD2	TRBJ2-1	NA	TGTGCCAGTTCCCCGGGACTAGCGGGGGGGTTGGATGAGCAGTTCTTC	CASSPGLAGGLDEQFF
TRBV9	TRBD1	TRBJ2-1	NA	TGTGCCAGCAGCCCCCGCACGACCCTCCAGGGGGCCAATGAGCAGTTCTTC	CASSPRTTLQGANEQFF
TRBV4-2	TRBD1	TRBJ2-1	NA	TGTGCCAGCAGCCAAGATGAGGACAGGGGCGGGTATGAGCAGTTCTTC	CASSQDEDRGGYEQFF
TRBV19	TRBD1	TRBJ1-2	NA	TGTGCCAGTAGGCTACTCGGACAGGGGGATGGCTACACCTTC	CASRLLGQGDGYTF
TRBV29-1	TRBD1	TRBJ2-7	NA	TGCAGCGTTTCGACAGGGGCCTCCTACGAGCAGTACTTC	CSVSTGASYEQYF
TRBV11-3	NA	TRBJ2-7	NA	TGTGCCAGCAGCGCCGCCCGAGGCCAGCAGTACTTC	CASSAARGQQYF
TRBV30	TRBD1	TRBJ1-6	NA	TGTGCCTGGAGCGGAGGACAGGGGCACAATTCACCCCTCCACTTT	CAWSGGQGHNSPLHF
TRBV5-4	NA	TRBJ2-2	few	TGTGCCAGCAGCGTGAACCGGGGTTCGAACACCGGGGAGCTGTTTTTT	CASSVNRGSNTGELFF
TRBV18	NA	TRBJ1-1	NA	TGTGCCAGCTCACCCGCGGCCCGGAGGGGTCCCACTGAAGCTTTCTTT	CASSPAARRGPTEAFF
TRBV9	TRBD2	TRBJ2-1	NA	TGTGCCAGCAGCGCGAGCGGGACTATTTCCTACAATGAGCAGTTCTTC	CASSASGTISYNEQFF
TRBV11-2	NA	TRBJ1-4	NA	TGTGCCAGCAGCCCACGGAGGGGTATTAATGAAAAACTGTTTTTT	CASSPRRGINEKLFF
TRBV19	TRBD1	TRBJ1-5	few	TGTGCCAGTAGTAGAACAGGGGGCTCGATTCAGCCCCAGCATTTT	CASSRTGGSIQPQHF
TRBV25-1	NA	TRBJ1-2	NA	TGTGCCAGCAGTGCGGTAAACACGGCAGGGGGCTACACCTTC	CASSAVNTAGGYTF
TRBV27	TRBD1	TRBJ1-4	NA	TGTGCCAGCAGTTTACAGGGGGCAGAAAAACTGTTTTTT	CASSLQGAEKLFF
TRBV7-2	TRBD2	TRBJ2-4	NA	TGTGCCAGCAGCCGCGGACTAGCAAACATTCAGTACTTC	CASSRGLANIQYF
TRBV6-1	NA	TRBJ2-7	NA	TGTGCCAGCAGTGAAGCGGCGGGCTCCTACGAGCAGTACTTC	CASSEAAGSYEQYF
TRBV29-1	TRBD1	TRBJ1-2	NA	TGCAGCGTTGGGGAAACAGGGGACTATGGCTACACCTTC	CSVGETGDYGYTF
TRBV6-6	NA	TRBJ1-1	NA	TGTGCCAGCCAAACAGCGAACACTGAAGCTTTCTTT	CASQTANTEAFF
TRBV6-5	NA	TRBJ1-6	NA	TGTGCCAGCAGTTACTCTGGCCTTTCACCCCTCCACTTT	CASSYSGLSPLHF
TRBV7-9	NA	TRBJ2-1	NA	TGTGCCAGCAGCCCCATGGCGGTAAATGAGCAGTTCTTC	CASSPMAVNEQFF
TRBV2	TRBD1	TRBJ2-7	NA	TGTGCCAGCGGACAGGGTGTTGGCTACGAGCAGTACTTC	CASGQGVGYEQYF
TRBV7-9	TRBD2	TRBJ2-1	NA	TGTGCCAGCACCAAGAGGGGGCTAGCGGGATCCTACAATGAGCAGTTCTTC	CASTKRGLAGSYNEQFF
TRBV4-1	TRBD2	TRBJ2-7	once	TGCGCCAGCAGCCAAGATCAACGGCTAGCGGGACCCCACTACGAGCAGTACTTC	CASSQDQRLAGPHYEQYF
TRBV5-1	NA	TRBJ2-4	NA	TGCGCCAGCAGCTTGAACACCTTAGCCAAAAACATTCAGTACTTC	CASSLNTLAKNIQYF
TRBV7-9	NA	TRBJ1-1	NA	TGTGCCAGCAGCGGAACGGGTTTAAACTCCCAGAACACTGAAGCTTTCTTT	CASSGTGLNSQNTEAFF
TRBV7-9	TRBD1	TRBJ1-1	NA	TGTGCCAGCAGCTTGGGACAGCCAGGGGTGAACACTGAAGCTTTCTTT	CASSLGQPGVNTEAFF
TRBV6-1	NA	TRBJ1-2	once	TGTGCCAGCAGTGAATTCTCGGTGCAGGGGAACTATGGCTACACCTTC	CASSEFSVQGNYGYTF
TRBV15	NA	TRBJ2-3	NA	TGTGCCACCAGCAGAGTCAACAGGGTTTCCACAGATACGCAGTATTTT	CATSRVNRVSTDTQYF
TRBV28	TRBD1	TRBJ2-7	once	TGTGCCAGCAGTTTAGTGTTAGGGGGCGCTAGGTCCTACGAGCAGTACTTC	CASSLVLGGARSYEQYF
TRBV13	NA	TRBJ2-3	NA	TGTGCCAGCAAACCGGACAGCAACACAGATACGCAGTATTTT	CASKPDSNTDTQYF
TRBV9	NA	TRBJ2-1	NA	TGTGCCAGCAACCGAGTGGGCGGGCCGAACAATGAGCAGTTCTTC	CASNRVGGPNNEQFF
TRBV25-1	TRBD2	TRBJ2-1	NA	TGTGCCAGCAGTGAACCCCTGCTAGCGGGGGGGCGTGGGCAGTTCTTC	CASSEPLLAGGRGQFF
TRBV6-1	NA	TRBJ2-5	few	TGTGCCAGCAGATCTACTAGTCTTGAGACCCAGTACTTC	CASRSTSLETQYF